One and the same sample provided the 29 T cell receptor beta chains below, sequenced in a study of T cell clonality in common variable immunodeficiency. The repertoire was sequenced with immunoSEQ multiplex PCR; TCRdb's copy has only in-frame clones and lacks some. The profile covers about 60,000 clones, none occurring a single time. Sample: peripheral blood mononuclear cells. These receptors were taken from a person aged 18-70 years in good health.

This clone was recorded at least ten times. The CDR3 end lies 3 residues beyond the end of the read and is filled in from the germline J gene. The rearrangement links TRBV2 to TRBJ2-2; the D gene is possibly TRBD2 (6 bases). V was shortened by 1 base and J by 6 bases, with 9 bases between the two germline ends. CDR1 and CDR2 from the germline V gene are SNHLY and FYNNEI. The CDR3 is made up of 14 amino acids. The covered CDR3 bases are TGTGCCAGCAGTGAAGTGTGGGGGGCCGGGGAG. Its translation: CASSEVWGAGE. The CDR3, in full, reads CASSEVWGAGELFF.

The sample holds many counts of this clone. Sequencing ends 3 residues short of the CDR3 end; the germline J gene provides the rest. V and J are TRBV6-7 and TRBJ2-7; no clear D. TRBV6-7 is filed as an ORF, its function uncertain. V was pared by 5 bases and J by 3 bases, with 5 bases between. The CDR3 totals 11 residues. Incomplete CDR3 DNA: TGTGCCAGCAGTCAACACTACGAG. This encodes CASSQHYE. The complete CDR3 protein is CASSQHYEQYF.

In its sample, this clone was seen many times. The read ends 3 residues early relative to the CDR3; the germline J gene fills the gap. The chain recombines TRBV20-1 with TRBJ1-2, with 9 bases fitting TRBD1. This CDR3 contains 13 residues. Germline V lookup: CDR1 DFQATT, CDR2 SNEGSKA (reference sequence). Trimming at V came to 6 bases and at J to 5 bases, leaving 7 bases not matched to a gene. CDR3: CSAPGQGMYGYTF. The sequenced CDR3 bases are TGCAGTGCCCCCGGACAGGGGATGTATGGC.

This clone was detected many times. The read falls 3 residues short of the CDR3 end, and the missing part is taken from the germline J gene. The chain combines TRBV2 with TRBJ1-2, with TRBD1 identical over 8 bases. There are 15 residues in the CDR3. After removal of 7 bases from V and 3 bases from J, the junction contained 10 bases not matched to a gene. Germline CDR1 is SNHLY and CDR2 is FYNNEI. The DNA read from the CDR3 is TGTGCCAGCACCCAGGCAGGGGGCGCTGACTATGGC. Translation: CASTQAGGADYG. The full CDR3 is CASTQAGGADYGYTF.

This clone was counted at least ten times. The read halts 3 residues ahead of the CDR3 end, with the missing end drawn from the germline J gene. The rearrangement links TRBV5-1 to TRBJ2-5; 8 nucleotides agree with TRBD1. CDR1 is SGHRS, CDR2 YFSETQ, per germline. After removal of 7 bases from V and 7 bases from J, the junction contained 12 bases not matched to a gene. The CDR3 is made up of 14 amino acids. The CDR3 sequence is CASHSGQAGGTQYF. The sequenced part of the CDR3 DNA is TGCGCCAGCCACTCGGGACAGGCCGGGGGGACC.

This clone was observed at least ten times. The read falls 3 residues short of the CDR3 end, and the missing part is taken from the germline J gene. The chain recombines TRBV18 with TRBJ2-2, with 10 bases that match TRBD2. Per the germline V gene, CDR1 is KGHSH and CDR2 is LQKENI. V was clipped by 6 bases and J by 10 bases; unmatched bases: 17. The CDR3 sequence is 17 residues long. CDR3 bases read: TGTGCCAGCTCGCCAGACGCTAGCGGGAGAGACCACGAGGAG. The encoded protein is CASSPDASGRDHEE. The entire CDR3 is CASSPDASGRDHEELFF. The full variable domain, completed using reference TRBV18 and TRBJ2-2, is NAGVMQNPRHLVRRRGQEARLRCSPMKGHSHVYWYRQLPEEGLKFMVYLQKENIIDESGMPKERFSAEFPKEGPSILRIQQVVRGDSAAYFCASSPDASGRDHEELFFGEGSRLTVL.

There are many counts of this clone. CDR3 sequence reads: CASSIGGARNIQYF. The CDR3 DNA, read in part, is TGTGCCAGTAGTATTGGGGGGGCACGGAACATT. V is TRBV19 and J is TRBJ2-4; tentative D call: TRBD2 (7 bases). The read terminates 3 residues before the CDR3 end, so the remaining end is supplied by the germline J gene. Trimming shortened V by 3 bases and J by 7 bases, and 13 bases separated the two germline ends. Germline V gene sequence: CDR1 LNHDA, CDR2 SQIVND (reference sequence). The CDR3 loop spans 14 amino acids.

The table lists this clone with many counts. The read ends 3 residues before the CDR3 terminus; that terminus is restored from the germline J gene. V usage is TRBV20-1 and J usage is TRBJ2-5, with 7 bases aligning to TRBD2. V was pared by 7 bases and J by 3 bases, with 11 bases of the junction left unmatched. Germline CDR1 and CDR2: DFQATT and SNEGSKA (reference sequence). This CDR3 has 14 amino acids. The CDR3 bases that were read are TGCAGTGTGTCCGGGCGGGAGATTGAAGAGACC. Translation gives CSVSGREIEET. The whole CDR3 sequence is CSVSGREIEETQYF.

This clone occurred many times. One junction end disagrees with the germline gene, perhaps due to a read error. This CDR3 reads CASSQVHWTSGSPEQYF. The sequenced part of the CDR3 DNA is TGCGCCAGCAGCCAAGTTCACTGGACTAGCGGGAGTCCCGAG. V is TRBV4-2 and J is TRBJ2-7; 13 nucleotides line up with TRBD2. With the read ending 3 residues before the CDR3 end, the germline J gene is used to fill in that end. The CDR3 is made up of 17 amino acids. In germline, CDR1 is LGHNA, CDR2 YNFKEQ.

This clone came up many times. The CDR3 end falls 3 residues outside the read, so it is completed with the germline J gene. This chain uses TRBV18 with TRBJ1-4; 8 positions agree with TRBD1. Trimming took 6 bases from V and 6 from J; bases not matched to a gene: 6. The CDR3 totals 14 residues. Germline-derived CDR1 and CDR2 are KGHSH and LQKENI. Partial CDR3 DNA: TGTGCCAGCTCGGACAGGGACACAGATGAAAAA. Translating gives CASSDRDTDEK. The CDR3 in full is CASSDRDTDEKLFF.

This clone was counted ten times or more. The read halts 3 residues ahead of the CDR3 end, with the missing end drawn from the germline J gene. The J gene is TRBJ2-7, the V gene TRBV29-1; a possible D gene is TRBD2 (6 bases). The CDR3 extends over 15 amino acids. V dropped 3 bases and J dropped 3 bases, with 18 bases sitting between them. Germline lookup yields CDR1 SQVTM and CDR2 ANQGSEA. The CDR3 region is CSVEGPGTSNYEQYF. The CDR3 DNA, read in part, is TGCAGCGTTGAGGGGCCCGGGACTTCCAACTACGAG.

This clone was recorded at least ten times. The junction shows a germline mismatch at one end, possibly a read error. The read terminates 3 residues before the CDR3 end, so the remaining end is supplied by the germline J gene. V is TRBV4-2 and J is TRBJ2-1, with a possible D match to TRBD1 (6 bases). The germline CDR1 and CDR2 sequences are LGHNA and YNFKEQ. The CDR3 loop spans 16 amino acids. CDR3 DNA (partial): TGCGCCAGCAGCCAAGGGTCAGGGGAAGAGGACAATGAG. It specifies CASSQGSGEEDNE. From start to end, the CDR3 is CASSQGSGEEDNEQFF.

The table lists this clone with many counts. The sequenced fragment ends 3 residues before the CDR3 boundary, so the rest is inferred from the germline J gene. The rearrangement joins TRBV12-5 to TRBJ2-7, with TRBD2 matching 13 bases. Per germline, CDR1 LGHNT and CDR2 FRNRAP. There are 17 residues in the CDR3. Germline trimming cut 2 bases from V and 6 bases from J; bases unmatched to any gene: 10. The covered CDR3 bases are TGTGCTAGTGGTTTGCCCACTCCGGGACTAGCGGGAAGCGAG. Its protein product is CASGLPTPGLAGSE. The full CDR3 sequence reads CASGLPTPGLAGSEQYF. Filled out from reference TRBV12-5 and TRBJ2-7, the complete variable domain reads DARVTQTPRHKVTEMGQEVTMRCQPILGHNTVFWYRQTMMQGLELLAYFRNRAPLDDSGMPKDRFSAEMPDATLATLKIQPSEPRDSAVYFCASGLPTPGLAGSEQYFGPGTRLTVT.

This clone was detected ten times or more. The junction differs from germline at one of its ends, possibly a read error. The read is 3 residues too short to cover the CDR3 end, so that end is filled in from the germline J gene. This sequence joins TRBV4-1 and TRBJ2-2, with D possibly being TRBD2 (6 bases). CDR1 is MGHRA, CDR2 YSYEKL, per germline. The CDR3 has 15 amino acids. Here the CDR3 reads CASSQSAGNTGGLFF. Partial CDR3 DNA: TGCGCCAGCAGCCAATCGGCAGGAAACACCGGGGGG.

The sample holds many counts of this clone. The read terminates 3 residues before the CDR3 end, so the remaining end is supplied by the germline J gene. The V gene is TRBV12-3 or TRBV12-4, the J gene TRBJ1-5, with 8 bases aligning to TRBD1. The CDR3 has 15 amino acids. V was clipped by 6 bases and J by 0 bases; unmatched bases: 4. CDR3 amino acids: CASSQTGDSNQPQHF. The DNA read from the CDR3 is TGTGCCAGCAGCCAGACAGGGGATAGCAATCAGCCC.

With regard to this clone: Sequencing ends 3 residues short of the CDR3 end; the germline J gene provides the rest. V and J are TRBV19 and TRBJ2-1, with D possibly being TRBD1 (5 bases). CDR1 is LNHDA, CDR2 SQIVND, per germline (reference sequence). The CDR3 spans 13 residues. With 1 base removed from V and 7 bases from J, the gap between germline ends came to 8 bases. This CDR3 is CASSIGYRNEQFF. The CDR3 bases that were read are TGTGCCAGTAGTATAGGGTACAGGAATGAG.

This clone has more than one count but fewer than ten. Read data end 3 residues before the CDR3 end; the end is taken from the germline J gene. The V and J genes are TRBV11-2 and TRBJ1-1; D gene ambiguous. V was pared by 3 bases and J by 1 base, with 6 bases between. Germline CDR1 reads SGHAT; CDR2 reads FQNNGV. CDR3 length: 13 residues. The CDR3 region is CASSFSKNTEAFF. Incomplete CDR3 DNA: TGTGCCAGCAGCTTTTCCAAGAACACTGAA.

This clone has at least ten counts. Incomplete CDR3 DNA: TGTGCCAGCAGTGCCCAACTAGCTGCGGAGACC. As protein: CASSAQLAAET. The full CDR3 sequence reads CASSAQLAAETQYF. The V call is TRBV6-1, the J call TRBJ2-5, with D maybe TRBD2 (6 bases). The read terminates 3 residues before the CDR3 end, so the remaining end is supplied by the germline J gene. Germline V gene lookup returns CDR1 MNHNS and CDR2 SASEGT. Trimming cost V 4 bases and J 5 bases, with 14 bases left between them. The CDR3 length is 14 residues.

Ten or more counts support this clone. Read data end 3 residues before the CDR3 end; the end is taken from the germline J gene. The chain joins TRBV29-1 to TRBJ2-2; D unclear. The CDR3 covers 13 residues. The V and J ends lost 4 bases and 1 base respectively, with 7 bases between them. CDR1 and CDR2 (germline): SQVTM, ANQGSEA. The CDR3 loop reads CSVVPENTGELFF. The sequenced CDR3 bases are TGCAGCGTTGTTCCAGAGAACACCGGGGAG.

This clone was seen at least ten times. The CDR3 protein is CASSVRGTTGDTQYF. The covered CDR3 bases are TGTGCCAGCAGCGTAAGAGGGACTACCGGGGATACG. The rearrangement links TRBV7-2 to TRBJ2-3; 7 bases agree with TRBD2. The sequenced fragment ends 3 residues before the CDR3 boundary, so the rest is inferred from the germline J gene. The CDR3 has 15 amino acids. V shed 5 bases and J 6 bases; nucleotides not matched to a gene: 11. Per germline, CDR1 SGHTA and CDR2 FQGNSA.

This clone was detected ten times or more. Coverage ceases 3 residues before the CDR3 finishes, and the germline J gene fills in the end. The rearrangement uses TRBV5-1 and TRBJ2-5; TRBD1 matches at 10 bases. The CDR3 is 15 residues long. The junction had 4 bases not matched to a gene; V was cut back by 4 bases and J by 1 base. Germline CDR1 SGHRS, CDR2 YFSETQ. Incomplete CDR3 DNA: TGCGCCAGCAGCCAAAGACAGGGGGCCCAAGAGACC. Translating it yields CASSQRQGAQET. The entire CDR3 protein is CASSQRQGAQETQYF. The variable domain in full, completed from reference TRBV5-1 and TRBJ2-5, reads KAGVTQTPRYLIKTRGQQVTLSCSPISGHRSVSWYQQTPGQGLQFLFEYFSETQRNKGNFPGRFSGRQFSNSRSEMNVSTLELGDSALYLCASSQRQGAQETQYFGPGTRLLVL.

The sample holds many counts of this clone. With the read ending 3 residues before the CDR3 end, the germline J gene is used to fill in that end. The V call is TRBV7-9, the J call TRBJ1-3; 9 bases map to TRBD1. Germline CDR1 is SEHNR and CDR2 is FQNEAQ (reference sequence). Trimming took 8 bases from V and 0 from J; bases not matched to a gene: 2. The CDR3 spans 14 residues. Here the CDR3 reads CASGQGSSGNTIYF. The part of the CDR3 DNA that was read is TGTGCCAGCGGACAGGGGAGCTCTGGAAACACC.

This clone was seen repeatedly, ten times or more. With the read ending 3 residues before the CDR3 end, the germline J gene is used to fill in that end. The rearrangement uses TRBV18 and TRBJ2-7; unclear D gene. Germline CDR1 and CDR2: KGHSH and LQKENI. V was trimmed by 2 bases and J by 2 bases, leaving 13 bases between them. The CDR3 loop spans 15 amino acids. The CDR3 spells CASSPSYRETYEQYF. Incomplete CDR3 DNA: TGTGCCAGCTCACCATCTTACAGAGAAACCTACGAG.

This clone has ten or more counts. The read stops 3 residues short of the end of the CDR3; the missing end is completed from the germline J gene. The gene calls are TRBV20-1 and TRBJ1-1; D remains unclear. Trimming removed 0 bases from V and 7 bases from J, with 18 bases in between. This CDR3 comprises 15 residues. Looked up from germline, CDR1 is DFQATT and CDR2 is SNEGSKA (reference sequence). CDR3: CSARDLKTPYSEAFF. The DNA read from the CDR3 is TGCAGTGCTAGAGACCTTAAGACACCTTATAGTGAA.

At least ten counts were recorded for this clone. The sequenced fragment ends 3 residues before the CDR3 boundary, so the rest is inferred from the germline J gene. This rearrangement joins TRBV10-3 to TRBJ1-5; 9 nucleotides match TRBD1. V dropped 8 bases and J dropped 0; count of bases not matched to a gene: 5. Germline V gene lookup returns CDR1 ENHRY and CDR2 SYGVKD. The CDR3 loop spans 15 amino acids. The CDR3 loop is CAIGRDRVSNQPQHF. Incomplete CDR3 DNA: TGTGCCATCGGCCGGGACAGGGTTAGCAATCAGCCC.

This clone was picked up many times. The read ends 3 residues before the CDR3 terminus; that terminus is restored from the germline J gene. The chain carries TRBV28 and TRBJ1-5; 8 bases align to TRBD1. Germline V lookup: CDR1 MDHEN, CDR2 SYDVKM. Trimming took 5 bases from V and 0 from J; bases not matched to a gene: 0. CDR3 length equals 14 residues. The CDR3 protein is CASSDRGSNQPQHF. The DNA read from the CDR3 is TGTGCCAGCAGTGACAGGGGTAGCAATCAGCCC.

This clone was observed at least ten times. The read ends 3 residues shy of where the CDR3 ends; the end is completed using the germline J gene. The rearrangement joins TRBV7-9 to TRBJ2-5; 10 bases agree with TRBD2. The CDR3 length is 15 residues. Germline-derived CDR1 and CDR2 are SEHNR and FQNEAQ (reference sequence). The J segment lost 3 bases and the V segment lost 5 bases, leaving 6 bases of the junction unmatched. The CDR3 spells CASSHQGLAEETQYF. The DNA read from the CDR3 is TGTGCCAGCAGCCACCAAGGACTAGCGGAAGAGACC.

Ten or more counts support this clone. The CDR3 extends 3 residues past the end of the read, so its final part is completed from the germline J gene. V and J are TRBV2 and TRBJ2-1; 10 bases are shared with TRBD2. Per the germline V gene, CDR1 is SNHLY and CDR2 is FYNNEI. The trim removed 4 bases at V and 6 bases at J, leaving 9 bases unmatched. This CDR3 spans 16 amino acids. The sequenced CDR3 bases are TGTGCCAGCAGTGGACATGAACTAGCGGGAAGCAATGAG. It encodes CASSGHELAGSNE. The whole CDR3 sequence is CASSGHELAGSNEQFF. Using reference TRBV2 and TRBJ2-1 for the parts outside the CDR3, the full variable domain is EPEVTQTPSHQVTQMGQEVILRCVPISNHLYFYWYRQILGQKVEFLVSFYNNEISEKSEIFDDQFSVERPDGSNFTLKIRSTKLEDSAMYFCASSGHELAGSNEQFFGPGTRLTVL.

This clone was seen ten or more times. Read coverage stops 3 residues before the CDR3 terminus; the germline J gene supplies the remainder. V and J are TRBV19 and TRBJ2-1; the match to TRBD2 covers 10 bases. The germline V gene has CDR1 LNHDA and CDR2 SQIVND (reference sequence). The CDR3 covers 15 residues. Unmatched junction bases numbered 1, after V lost 1 base and J lost 4 bases. The sequenced CDR3 bases are TGTGCCAGTAGTATAGCTAGCGGGAGTTACAATGAG. Translation: CASSIASGSYNE. The CDR3 as a whole reads CASSIASGSYNEQFF.